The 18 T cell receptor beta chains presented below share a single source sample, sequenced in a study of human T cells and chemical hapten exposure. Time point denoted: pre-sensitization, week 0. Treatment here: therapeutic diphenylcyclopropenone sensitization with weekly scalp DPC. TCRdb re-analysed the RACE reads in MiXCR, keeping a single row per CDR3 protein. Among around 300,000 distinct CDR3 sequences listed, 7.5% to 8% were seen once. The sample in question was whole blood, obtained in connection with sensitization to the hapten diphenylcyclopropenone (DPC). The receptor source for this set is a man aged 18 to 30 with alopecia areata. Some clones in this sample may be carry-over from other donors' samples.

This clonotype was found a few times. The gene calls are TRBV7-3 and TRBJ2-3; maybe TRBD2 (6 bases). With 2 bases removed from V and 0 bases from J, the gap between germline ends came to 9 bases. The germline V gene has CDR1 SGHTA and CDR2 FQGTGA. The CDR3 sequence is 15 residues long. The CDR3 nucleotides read TGTGCCAGCAGCTTAGTAGCGGTTAGCACAGATACGCAGTATTTT. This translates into CASSLVAVSTDTQYF.

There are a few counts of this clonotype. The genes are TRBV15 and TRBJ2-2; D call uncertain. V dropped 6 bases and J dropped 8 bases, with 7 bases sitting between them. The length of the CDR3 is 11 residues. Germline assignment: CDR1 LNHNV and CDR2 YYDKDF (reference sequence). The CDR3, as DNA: TGTGCCACCAGTCCCCCGGGGGAGCTGTTTTTT. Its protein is CATSPPGELFF.

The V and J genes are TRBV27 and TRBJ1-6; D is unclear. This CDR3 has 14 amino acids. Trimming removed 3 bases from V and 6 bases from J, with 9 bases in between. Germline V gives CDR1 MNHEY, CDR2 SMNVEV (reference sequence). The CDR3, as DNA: TGTGCCAGCAGTTTGAGAACAGTTAATTCACCCCTCCACTTT. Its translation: CASSLRTVNSPLHF.

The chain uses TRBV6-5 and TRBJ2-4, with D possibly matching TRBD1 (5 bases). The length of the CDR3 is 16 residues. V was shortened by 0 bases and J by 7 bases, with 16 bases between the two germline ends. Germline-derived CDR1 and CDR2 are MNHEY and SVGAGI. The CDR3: CASSYSLGAARNIQYF. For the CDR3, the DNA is TGTGCCAGCAGTTACTCGTTAGGGGCGGCGCGGAACATTCAGTACTTC.

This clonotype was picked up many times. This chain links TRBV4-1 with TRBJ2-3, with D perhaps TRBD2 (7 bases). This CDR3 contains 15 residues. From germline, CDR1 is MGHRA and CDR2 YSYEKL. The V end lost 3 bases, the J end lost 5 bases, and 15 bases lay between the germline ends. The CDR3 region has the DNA TGCGCCAGCAGCCAGGGACACGGACTAGTAGATACGCAGTATTTT. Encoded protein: CASSQGHGLVDTQYF.

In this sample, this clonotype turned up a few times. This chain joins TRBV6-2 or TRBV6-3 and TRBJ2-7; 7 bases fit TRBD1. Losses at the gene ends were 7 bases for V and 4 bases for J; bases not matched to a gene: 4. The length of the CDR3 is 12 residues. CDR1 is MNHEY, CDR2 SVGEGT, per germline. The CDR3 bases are TGTGCCAGCATAGGGACAGCTTACGAGCAGTACTTC. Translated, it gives CASIGTAYEQYF.

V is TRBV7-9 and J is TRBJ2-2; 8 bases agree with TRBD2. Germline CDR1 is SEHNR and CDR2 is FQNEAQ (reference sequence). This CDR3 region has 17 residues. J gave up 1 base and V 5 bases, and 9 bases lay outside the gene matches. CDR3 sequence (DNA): TGTGCCAGCAGCAACAGCATAGCGGGGCAGAACACCGGGGAGCTGTTTTTT. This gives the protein CASSNSIAGQNTGELFF.

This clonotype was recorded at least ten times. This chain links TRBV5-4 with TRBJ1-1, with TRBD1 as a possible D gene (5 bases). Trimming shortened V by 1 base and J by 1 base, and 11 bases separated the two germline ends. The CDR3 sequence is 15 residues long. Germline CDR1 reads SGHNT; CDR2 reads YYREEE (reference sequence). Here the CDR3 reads CASSLFDRPNTEAFF. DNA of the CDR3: TGTGCCAGCAGCTTGTTTGACAGACCGAACACTGAAGCTTTCTTT.

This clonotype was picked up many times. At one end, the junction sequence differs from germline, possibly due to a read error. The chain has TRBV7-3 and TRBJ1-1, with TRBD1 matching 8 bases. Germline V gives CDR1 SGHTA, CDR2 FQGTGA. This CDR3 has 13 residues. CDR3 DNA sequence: TGCGCCAGCAGCTCCTCCGGGACAGGAGAAGCTTTCTTT. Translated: CASSSSGTGEAFF.

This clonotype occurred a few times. The CDR3: CASSTDGSTDTQYF. CDR3 in DNA: TGCGCCAGCAGCACGGACGGGAGCACAGATACGCAGTATTTT. The chain employs TRBV5-1 and TRBJ2-3; no clear D gene. Germline V gives CDR1 SGHRS, CDR2 YFSETQ. There are 14 residues in the CDR3. V was clipped by 4 bases and J by 0 bases, with 9 bases between them.

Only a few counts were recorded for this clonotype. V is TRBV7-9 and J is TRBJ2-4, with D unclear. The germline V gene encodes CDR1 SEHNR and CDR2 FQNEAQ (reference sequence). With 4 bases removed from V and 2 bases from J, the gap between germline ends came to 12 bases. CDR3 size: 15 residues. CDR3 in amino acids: CASSWVRNTKNIQYF. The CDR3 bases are TGTGCCAGCAGCTGGGTCCGGAATACCAAAAACATTCAGTACTTC. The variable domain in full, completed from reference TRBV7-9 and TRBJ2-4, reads DTGVSQNPRHKITKRGQNVTFRCDPISEHNRLYWYRQTLGQGPEFLTYFQNEAQLEKSRLLSDRFSAERPKGSFSTLEIQRTEQGDSAMYLCASSWVRNTKNIQYFGAGTRLSVL.

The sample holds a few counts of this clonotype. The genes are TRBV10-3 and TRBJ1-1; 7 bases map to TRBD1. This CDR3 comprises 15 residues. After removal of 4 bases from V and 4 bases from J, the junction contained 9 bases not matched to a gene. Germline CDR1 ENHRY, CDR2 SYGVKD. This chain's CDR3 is CAISGGQEGSTEAFF. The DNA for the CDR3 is TGTGCCATCAGTGGCGGACAGGAGGGAAGCACTGAAGCTTTCTTT.

CDR3 amino acids: CAPCPGTEKYNEQFF. The CDR3 nucleotides are TGCGCGCCCTGCCCCGGGACAGAGAAATACAATGAGCAGTTCTTC. V usage is TRBV5-1 and J usage is TRBJ2-1, with 7 bases matching TRBD1. Germline V CDR1 and CDR2: SGHRS, YFSETQ. This CDR3 has 15 amino acids.

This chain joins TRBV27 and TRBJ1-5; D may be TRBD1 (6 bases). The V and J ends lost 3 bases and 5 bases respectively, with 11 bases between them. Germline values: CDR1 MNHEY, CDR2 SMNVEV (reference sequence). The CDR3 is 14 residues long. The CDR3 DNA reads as TGTGCCAGCAGTTTCTCGAGGGGGGATCAGCCCCAGCATTTT. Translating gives CASSFSRGDQPQHF.

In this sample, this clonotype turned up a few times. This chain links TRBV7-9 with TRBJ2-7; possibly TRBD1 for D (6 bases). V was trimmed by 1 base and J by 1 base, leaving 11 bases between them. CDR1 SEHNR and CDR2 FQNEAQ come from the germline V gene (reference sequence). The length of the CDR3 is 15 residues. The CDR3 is CASSLGMGQSYEQYV. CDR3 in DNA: TGTGCCAGCAGCTTAGGGATGGGACAATCCTACGAGCAGTACGTC.

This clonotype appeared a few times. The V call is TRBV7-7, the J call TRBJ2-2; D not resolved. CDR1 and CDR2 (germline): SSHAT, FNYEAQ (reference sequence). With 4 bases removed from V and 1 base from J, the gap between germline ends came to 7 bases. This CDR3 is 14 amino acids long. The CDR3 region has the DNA TGTGCCAGCAGCTCGTTCGGGAACACCGGGGAGCTGTTTTTT. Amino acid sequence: CASSSFGNTGELFF.

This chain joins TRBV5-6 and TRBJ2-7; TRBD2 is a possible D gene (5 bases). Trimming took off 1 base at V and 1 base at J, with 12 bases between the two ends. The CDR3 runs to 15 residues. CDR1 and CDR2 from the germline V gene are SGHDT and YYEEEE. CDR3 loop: CASSLRRGASYEQYF. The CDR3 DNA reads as TGTGCCAGCAGCTTGCGCCGGGGAGCGTCCTACGAGCAGTACTTC.

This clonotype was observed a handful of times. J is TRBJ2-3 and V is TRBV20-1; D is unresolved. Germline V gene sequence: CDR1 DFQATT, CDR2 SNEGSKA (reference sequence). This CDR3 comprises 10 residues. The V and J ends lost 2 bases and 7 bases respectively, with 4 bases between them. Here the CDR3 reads CSARNHTQYF. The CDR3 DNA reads TGCAGTGCTAGAAACCATACGCAGTATTTT.